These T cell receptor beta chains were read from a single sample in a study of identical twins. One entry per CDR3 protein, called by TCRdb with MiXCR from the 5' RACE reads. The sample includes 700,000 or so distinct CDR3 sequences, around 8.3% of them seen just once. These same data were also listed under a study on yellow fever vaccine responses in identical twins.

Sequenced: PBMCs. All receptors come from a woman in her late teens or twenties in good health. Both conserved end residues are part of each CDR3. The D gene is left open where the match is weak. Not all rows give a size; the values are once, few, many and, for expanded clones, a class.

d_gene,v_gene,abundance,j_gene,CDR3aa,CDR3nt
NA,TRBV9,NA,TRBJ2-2,CASATRWQSKAQNTGELFF,TGTGCCAGCGCTACCCGGTGGCAGAGCAAGGCCCAAAACACCGGGGAGCTGTTTTTT
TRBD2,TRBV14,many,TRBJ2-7,CASRATGEGSGEQYF,TGTGCCAGCAGAGCAACCGGGGAGGGCAGTGGAGAGCAGTACTTC
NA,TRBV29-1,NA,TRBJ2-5,CSVKGIAKETQYF,TGCAGCGTTAAAGGGATAGCAAAAGAGACCCAGTACTTC
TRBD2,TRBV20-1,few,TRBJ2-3,CSARPSGGPSQYF,TGCAGTGCTAGACCCAGCGGGGGGCCCTCGCAGTATTTT
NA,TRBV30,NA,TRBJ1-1,CAWSRENTEAFF,TGTGCCTGGAGCAGGGAGAACACTGAAGCTTTCTTT
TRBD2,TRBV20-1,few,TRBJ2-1,CSARGTRTSGGQIYNEQFF,TGCAGTGCTAGGGGCACTCGGACTAGCGGGGGGCAAATCTACAATGAGCAGTTCTTC
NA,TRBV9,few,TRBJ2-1,CASSVPGTGVYDEQFF,TGTGCCAGCAGCGTCCCCGGGACTGGGGTGTACGATGAGCAGTTCTTC
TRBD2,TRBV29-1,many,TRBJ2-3,CSVEADRGGPSGTQYF,TGCAGCGTTGAAGCGGACCGGGGGGGCCCCTCCGGTACGCAGTATTTT
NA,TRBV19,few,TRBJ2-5,CASSRSRDQETQYF,TGTGCCAGTAGTAGGTCCAGGGACCAAGAGACCCAGTACTTC
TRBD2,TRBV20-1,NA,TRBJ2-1,CSATGLARRSYNEQFF,TGCAGTGCTACGGGACTAGCGAGACGCTCCTACAATGAGCAGTTCTTC
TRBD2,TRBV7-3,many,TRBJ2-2,CASSSRGDPYGELFF,TGTGCCAGCAGCTCGCGGGGGGACCCTTATGGGGAGCTGTTTTTT
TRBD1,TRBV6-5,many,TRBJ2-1,CASSSAGTGNNEQFF,TGTGCCAGCAGTTCCGCCGGGACAGGGAACAATGAGCAGTTCTTC
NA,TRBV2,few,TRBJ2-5,CASRLGGETQYF,TGTGCCAGCAGACTAGGAGGGGAGACCCAGTACTTC
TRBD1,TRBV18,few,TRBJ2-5,CASSRQGNGETQYF,TGTGCCAGCTCACGACAGGGCAATGGGGAGACCCAGTACTTC
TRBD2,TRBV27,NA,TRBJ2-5,CASRASGGETQYF,TGTGCCAGCAGAGCTAGCGGGGGAGAGACCCAGTACTTC
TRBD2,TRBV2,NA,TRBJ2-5,CASLPSPASGVETQYF,TGTGCCAGCCTACCCTCCCCCGCTAGCGGGGTAGAGACCCAGTACTTC
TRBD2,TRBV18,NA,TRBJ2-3,CASSLTSGVKDTQYF,TGTGCCAGCTCACTGACTAGCGGGGTTAAAGATACGCAGTATTTT
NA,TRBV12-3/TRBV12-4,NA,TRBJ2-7,CASRQKGPHLEQYF,TGTGCCAGCAGACAAAAGGGCCCCCATCTCGAGCAGTACTTC
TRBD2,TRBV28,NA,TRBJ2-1,CASSFSGGPPGNEQFF,TGTGCCAGCAGTTTTTCGGGGGGGCCTCCGGGCAATGAGCAGTTCTTC
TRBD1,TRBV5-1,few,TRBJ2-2,CASSLRQGAGTGELFF,TGCGCCAGCAGCCTCCGACAGGGGGCGGGCACCGGGGAGCTGTTTTTT
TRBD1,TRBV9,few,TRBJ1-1,CASSVATGDTEAFF,TGTGCCAGCAGCGTAGCGACAGGGGACACTGAAGCTTTCTTT
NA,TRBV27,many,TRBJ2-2,CASSLLHTGELFF,TGTGCCAGCAGTTTACTGCACACCGGGGAGCTGTTTTTT
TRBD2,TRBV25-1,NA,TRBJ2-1,CASSGFTERAGGPHEQFF,TGTGCCAGCAGTGGCTTTACCGAGCGAGCGGGAGGGCCGCATGAGCAGTTCTTC
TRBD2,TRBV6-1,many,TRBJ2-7,CASRRDYSSYEQYF,TGTGCCAGCAGGAGGGACTATAGCTCCTACGAGCAGTACTTC
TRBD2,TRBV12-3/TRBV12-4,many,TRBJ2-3,CASSGTSGGGYSTDTQYF,TGTGCCAGCAGCGGGACTAGCGGGGGGGGGTATAGCACAGATACGCAGTATTTT
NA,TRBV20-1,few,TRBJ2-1,CSARAHSSYNEQFF,TGCAGTGCTAGGGCCCACAGCTCCTACAATGAGCAGTTCTTC
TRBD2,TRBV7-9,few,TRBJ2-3,CASSFEQRGPSTDTQYF,TGTGCCAGCAGCTTTGAGCAGCGGGGCCCAAGCACAGATACGCAGTATTTT
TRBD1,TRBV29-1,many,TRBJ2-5,CSVAGQTMETQYF,TGCAGCGTTGCGGGACAGACTATGGAGACCCAGTACTTC
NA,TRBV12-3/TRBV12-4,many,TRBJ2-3,CASSWRASTDTQYF,TGTGCCAGCAGTTGGCGGGCAAGCACAGATACGCAGTATTTT
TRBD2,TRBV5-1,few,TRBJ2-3,CASSLSGRDPDTQYF,TGCGCCAGCAGCTTAAGCGGGAGGGACCCAGATACGCAGTATTTT
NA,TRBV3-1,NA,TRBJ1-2,CASSHLGTRWLTF,TGTGCCAGCAGCCACCTTGGGACGCGATGGCTCACCTTC
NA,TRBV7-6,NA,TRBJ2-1,CASSLLSAQVSYNEQFF,TGTGCCAGCAGCTTACTCTCGGCGCAGGTTTCCTACAATGAGCAGTTCTTC
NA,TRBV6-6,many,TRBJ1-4,CASSYTRGGKLFF,TGTGCCAGCAGTTATACTAGAGGGGGAAAACTGTTTTTT